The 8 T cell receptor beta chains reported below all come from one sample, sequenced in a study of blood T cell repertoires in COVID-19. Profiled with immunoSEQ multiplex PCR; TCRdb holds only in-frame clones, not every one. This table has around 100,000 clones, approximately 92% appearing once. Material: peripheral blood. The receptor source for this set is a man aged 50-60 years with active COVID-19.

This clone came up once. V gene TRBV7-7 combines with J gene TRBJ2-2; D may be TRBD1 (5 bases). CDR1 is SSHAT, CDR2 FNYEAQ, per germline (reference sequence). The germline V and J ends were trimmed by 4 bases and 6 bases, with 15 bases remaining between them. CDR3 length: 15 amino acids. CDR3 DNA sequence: TGTGCCAGCAGCTCGCTGGGGCGCGGAGCCGGGGAGCTGTTTTTT. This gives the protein CASSSLGRGAGELFF.

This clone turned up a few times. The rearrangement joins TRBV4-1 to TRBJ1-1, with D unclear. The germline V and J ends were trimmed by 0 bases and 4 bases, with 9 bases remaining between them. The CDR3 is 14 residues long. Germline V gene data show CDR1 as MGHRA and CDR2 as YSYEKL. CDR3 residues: CASSQDLRSTEAFF. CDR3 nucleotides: TGCGCCAGCAGCCAAGATCTGAGGAGCACTGAAGCTTTCTTT.

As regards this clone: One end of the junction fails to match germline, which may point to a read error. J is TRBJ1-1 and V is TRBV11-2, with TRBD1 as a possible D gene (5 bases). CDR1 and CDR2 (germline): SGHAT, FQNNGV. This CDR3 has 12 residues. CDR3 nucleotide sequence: TGTGCCAGCACCTTAGTGGAGGGGGAAGCTTTCTTT. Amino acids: CASTLVEGEAFF.

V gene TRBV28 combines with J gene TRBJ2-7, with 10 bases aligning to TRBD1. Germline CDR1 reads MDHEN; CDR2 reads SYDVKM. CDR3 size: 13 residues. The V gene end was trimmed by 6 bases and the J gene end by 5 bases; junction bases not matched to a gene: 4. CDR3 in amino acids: CASRGQGGDEQYF. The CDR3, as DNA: TGTGCCAGCAGAGGACAGGGGGGCGACGAGCAGTACTTC.

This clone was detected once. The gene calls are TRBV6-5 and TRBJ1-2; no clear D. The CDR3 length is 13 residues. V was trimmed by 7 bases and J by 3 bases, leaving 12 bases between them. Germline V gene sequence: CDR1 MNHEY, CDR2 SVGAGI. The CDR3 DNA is TGTGCCAGCAAGTCAGGCGTCGACTATGGCTACACCTTC. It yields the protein CASKSGVDYGYTF.

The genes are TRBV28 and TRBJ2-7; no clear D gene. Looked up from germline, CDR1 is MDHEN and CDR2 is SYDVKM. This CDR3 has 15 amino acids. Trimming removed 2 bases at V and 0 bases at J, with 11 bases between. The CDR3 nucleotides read TGTGCCAGCAGTTTAAAGTCAGGAAGCTCCTACGAGCAGTACTTC. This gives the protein CASSLKSGSSYEQYF.

The CDR3 spells CASSVGGGAAGELFF. The CDR3 region has the DNA TGTGCCAGCAGCGTAGGTGGGGGCGCTGCCGGGGAGCTGTTTTTT. This chain joins TRBV9 and TRBJ2-2; D is perhaps TRBD1 (6 bases). The CDR3 extends over 15 amino acids. Trimming took off 0 bases at V and 6 bases at J, with 12 bases between the two ends. Germline V lookup: CDR1 SGDLS, CDR2 YYNGEE.

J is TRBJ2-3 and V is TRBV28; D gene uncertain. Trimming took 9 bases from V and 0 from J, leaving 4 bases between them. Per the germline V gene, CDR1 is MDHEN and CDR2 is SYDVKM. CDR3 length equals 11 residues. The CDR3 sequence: CASTSTDTQYF. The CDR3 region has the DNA TGTGCCAGTACTAGCACAGATACGCAGTATTTT. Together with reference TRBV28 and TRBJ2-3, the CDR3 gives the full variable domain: DVKVTQSSRYLVKRTGEKVFLECVQDMDHENMFWYRQDPGLGLRLIYFSYDVKMKEKGDIPEGYSVSREKKERFSLILESASTNQTSMYLCASTSTDTQYFGPGTRLTVL.